A selection of T cell receptor beta chains follows, all from one sample in a study of control samples from healthy donors and cancer patients. Sequencing used immunoSEQ multiplex PCR; TCRdb keeps in-frame clones, though not all of them. Across 150,000 to 200,000 clones, the top ten clones capture roughly 2% of the sample. The sequencing input was blood. All receptors come from a woman in her twenties or thirties in good health. Each CDR3 is given with its conserved first and last residue. Fields, in order: CDR3 DNA, CDR3 protein, V gene, D gene, J gene. A D gene is named only where the DNA matches it firmly.

cdr3_nt: TGTGCCAGCAGTTCGTTTAACTCCTACAATGAGCAGTTCTTC
cdr3_aa: CASSSFNSYNEQFF
v_call: TRBV28
d_call: NA
j_call: TRBJ2-1

cdr3_nt: TGTGCCAGCAGGCTGGGGAGTGCTGAAGCTTTCTTT
cdr3_aa: CASRLGSAEAFF
v_call: TRBV2
d_call: NA
j_call: TRBJ1-1

cdr3_nt: TGTGCCAGCAGTGGGACTAGGTGGGAAGATACGCAGTATTTT
cdr3_aa: CASSGTRWEDTQYF
v_call: TRBV3-1/TRBV3-2
d_call: TRBD2
j_call: TRBJ2-3

cdr3_nt: TGCAGTGCTAAGGCCTCTGAAGCTTTCTTT
cdr3_aa: CSAKASEAFF
v_call: TRBV20-1
d_call: NA
j_call: TRBJ1-1

cdr3_nt: TGTGCCAGCAGCTTAGCATCCCAGACAGGCGAGCAGTACTTC
cdr3_aa: CASSLASQTGEQYF
v_call: TRBV7-2
d_call: NA
j_call: TRBJ2-7

cdr3_nt: TGTGCCAGCAGCTTGGGGATGAGCTCCTACAATGAGCAGTTCTTC
cdr3_aa: CASSLGMSSYNEQFF
v_call: TRBV11-3
d_call: NA
j_call: TRBJ2-1

cdr3_nt: TGTGCCAGCAGTTTAGGGCCCTCCTCCAGAGAAGCTTTCTTT
cdr3_aa: CASSLGPSSREAFF
v_call: TRBV27
d_call: NA
j_call: TRBJ1-1

cdr3_nt: TGTGCCTGGAGTTTCAGGGGGGACGGGGCTAATGAAAAACTGTTTTTT
cdr3_aa: CAWSFRGDGANEKLFF
v_call: TRBV30
d_call: TRBD1
j_call: TRBJ1-4

cdr3_nt: TGTGCCAGCAGTTTCACACAGGGGAGGGCTGAAGCTTTCTTT
cdr3_aa: CASSFTQGRAEAFF
v_call: TRBV27
d_call: TRBD1
j_call: TRBJ1-1

cdr3_nt: TGTGCCAGCAGTCAGGGTAACTATGGCTACACCTTC
cdr3_aa: CASSQGNYGYTF
v_call: TRBV12-3/TRBV12-4
d_call: NA
j_call: TRBJ1-2

cdr3_nt: TGTGCCAGCAGAATTATGAACTATGGCTACACCTTC
cdr3_aa: CASRIMNYGYTF
v_call: TRBV5-6
d_call: NA
j_call: TRBJ1-2

cdr3_nt: TGCAGTGCTAGTAAAAGGGTGAGCTCCTATAATTCACCCCTCCACTTT
cdr3_aa: CSASKRVSSYNSPLHF
v_call: TRBV20-1
d_call: NA
j_call: TRBJ1-6

cdr3_nt: TGTGCCAGCAGCCGGGACAGTAGGGTAAAACTGTTTTTT
cdr3_aa: CASSRDSRVKLFF
v_call: TRBV7-9
d_call: TRBD1
j_call: TRBJ1-4

cdr3_nt: TGTGCCAGCAGCTTAGGGGGAACTGGAAACACCATATATTTT
cdr3_aa: CASSLGGTGNTIYF
v_call: TRBV7-3
d_call: NA
j_call: TRBJ1-3

cdr3_nt: TGTGCCAGCAGCGGCGGGGGGGCCTTCTATGGCTACACCTTC
cdr3_aa: CASSGGGAFYGYTF
v_call: TRBV7-9
d_call: NA
j_call: TRBJ1-2

cdr3_nt: TGTGCCAGCAGCCAAGGGACAGGGGGCGCAGATACGCAGTATTTT
cdr3_aa: CASSQGTGGADTQYF
v_call: TRBV3-1/TRBV3-2
d_call: TRBD1
j_call: TRBJ2-3

cdr3_nt: TGCGCCAGCAGCCTTGCTAGCGGGGGGGTACGAGAGCAGTTCTTC
cdr3_aa: CASSLASGGVREQFF
v_call: TRBV4-3
d_call: TRBD2
j_call: TRBJ2-1

cdr3_nt: TGTGCCAGCAGTGACGGGAGGGGAAGCACAGATACGCAGTATTTT
cdr3_aa: CASSDGRGSTDTQYF
v_call: TRBV6-4
d_call: TRBD2
j_call: TRBJ2-3

cdr3_nt: TGTGCCAGCATCTGGGCGGTGGGTTTGAACACTGAAGCTTTCTTT
cdr3_aa: CASIWAVGLNTEAFF
v_call: TRBV6-5
d_call: NA
j_call: TRBJ1-1

cdr3_nt: TGCGCCAGCAGCCAAGATCCCACCGTGTATTCACCCCTCCACTTT
cdr3_aa: CASSQDPTVYSPLHF
v_call: TRBV4-1
d_call: NA
j_call: TRBJ1-6

cdr3_nt: TGTGCCAGCAGCGTAGACCCAGCGGGGGGCCGGGAGCAGTTCTTC
cdr3_aa: CASSVDPAGGREQFF
v_call: TRBV9
d_call: TRBD2
j_call: TRBJ2-1

cdr3_nt: TGCGCCAGCAGCCAGAGCGGACAGGGACGAGGTAATCAGCCCCAGCATTTT
cdr3_aa: CASSQSGQGRGNQPQHF
v_call: TRBV4-1
d_call: TRBD1
j_call: TRBJ1-5

cdr3_nt: TGTGCCAGCAGTTTAACGGATACGCAGTATTTT
cdr3_aa: CASSLTDTQYF
v_call: TRBV12-3/TRBV12-4
d_call: NA
j_call: TRBJ2-3

cdr3_nt: TGCGCCAGCAGAGGCGGAGGGGCCACTGAAGCTTTCTTT
cdr3_aa: CASRGGGATEAFF
v_call: TRBV5-1
d_call: NA
j_call: TRBJ1-1

cdr3_nt: TGTGCCAGCAGCCAAGGGGTAGCCAACTATGGCTACACCTTC
cdr3_aa: CASSQGVANYGYTF
v_call: TRBV14
d_call: NA
j_call: TRBJ1-2

cdr3_nt: TGTGCCAGCAGTGAAATCGGGACAGGGGGCGACAATGAGCAGTTCTTC
cdr3_aa: CASSEIGTGGDNEQFF
v_call: TRBV9
d_call: TRBD1
j_call: TRBJ2-1

cdr3_nt: TGCGCCAGCAGCTTACAAGGGTGGGGCGGGCCTGAAGCTTTCTTT
cdr3_aa: CASSLQGWGGPEAFF
v_call: TRBV5-1
d_call: NA
j_call: TRBJ1-1

cdr3_nt: TGTGCCAGCAGCTTAGTTACGTACCACGAGCAGTACTTC
cdr3_aa: CASSLVTYHEQYF
v_call: TRBV11-2
d_call: NA
j_call: TRBJ2-7

cdr3_nt: TGTGCCAGCAGCCCCCCTAGCGGGGGGATTTCTTACGAGCAGTACTTC
cdr3_aa: CASSPPSGGISYEQYF
v_call: TRBV7-9
d_call: TRBD2
j_call: TRBJ2-7

cdr3_nt: TGTGCCAGCATGTTGACAGCCTATGGCTACACCTTC
cdr3_aa: CASMLTAYGYTF
v_call: TRBV28
d_call: NA
j_call: TRBJ1-2

cdr3_nt: TGTGCCAGCAGTCCCGGACAGGGGGGACCCAATCAGCCCCAGCATTTT
cdr3_aa: CASSPGQGGPNQPQHF
v_call: TRBV6-2/TRBV6-3
d_call: TRBD1
j_call: TRBJ1-5

cdr3_nt: TGTGCCAGCAGCTTAGGGGATTACGAGCAGTACTTC
cdr3_aa: CASSLGDYEQYF
v_call: TRBV7-2
d_call: NA
j_call: TRBJ2-7

cdr3_nt: TGCAGCGTCGCCCAGGGTAATCAGCCCCAGCATTTT
cdr3_aa: CSVAQGNQPQHF
v_call: TRBV29-1
d_call: NA
j_call: TRBJ1-5

cdr3_nt: TGTGCCAGCAGCTTAAGACAGGGACAAGAGACCCAGTACTTC
cdr3_aa: CASSLRQGQETQYF
v_call: TRBV11-2
d_call: TRBD1
j_call: TRBJ2-5

cdr3_nt: TGTGCCAGCAGCTTACGGACAGGGGGGACCGGGGAGCTGTTTTTT
cdr3_aa: CASSLRTGGTGELFF
v_call: TRBV11-2
d_call: TRBD1
j_call: TRBJ2-2